A single T cell receptor (beta chain) is shown here with its context. The target antigen is unknown. The germline V gene encodes CDR1 GTSNPN and CDR2 SVGIG (reference sequence). The CDR3 length is 12 residues. V was clipped by 1 base and J by 7 bases, with 10 bases between them. This sample was taken from a study of cytomegalovirus exposure and HLA in healthy donors. The wider study: As an earlier analysis found, 150 million to 200 million T cells yielded over 95 million unique TCR beta sequences. About 80 million unique TCR sequences came from HLA-typed donors in an early release.

Amplification used 60 Vbeta primers and 13 Jbeta primers. Libraries were prepared by immunoSEQ multiplex PCR; TCRdb keeps only in-frame clonotypes and omits some of them. The data hold over 120,000 clones, with 65% to 80% observed a single time. Study-wide results and limits: Follow-up analysis later connected one missense variant in DCLRE1C with trimming of TCR beta V- and J-genes. The classifier was said to identify cytomegalovirus status with high specificity and sensitivity.

The clonotype was recovered from a man aged 30 to 45 in good health and CMV-seronegative. The chain couples TRBV30 to TRBJ1-1; D gene unclear. Material: PBMCs. The CDR3 loop is CAWSAGALEAFF. CDR3 bases: TGTGCCTGGAGTGCGGGAGCCCTTGAAGCTTTCTTT.